This is a list of T cell receptor beta chains from one sample in a study of blood T cell repertoires in COVID-19. Clones were read by immunoSEQ multiplex PCR, and TCRdb kept only the in-frame ones, dropping some. The sample carries about 150,000 clones, 80% to 90% recorded once. Sequenced input: peripheral blood. These receptors all come from a man in his fifties or sixties with active or convalescent COVID-19. The CDR3 runs from the conserved cysteine through the conserved F or W. The D gene is left open where the match is weak. Clone size appears in some rows only: once, few, many, or a class for an expanded clone.

clone_size: -; d_call: -; v_call: TRBV5-3; j_call: TRBJ1-5; cdr3_nt: TGTGCCAGAAGCTTGAAAGAGGAAAGGGGTAGCAATCAGCCCCAGCATTTT; cdr3_aa: CARSLKEERGSNQPQHF
clone_size: -; d_call: -; v_call: TRBV5-1; j_call: TRBJ2-3; cdr3_nt: TGCGCCAGCAGCCCCGGGGGACGGGGCACAGATACGCAGTATTTT; cdr3_aa: CASSPGGRGTDTQYF
clone_size: -; d_call: -; v_call: TRBV4-2; j_call: TRBJ1-3; cdr3_nt: TGTGCCAGCAGCCTCAGGAGAAACACCATATATTTT; cdr3_aa: CASSLRRNTIYF
clone_size: once; d_call: TRBD1; v_call: TRBV28; j_call: TRBJ1-2; cdr3_nt: TGTGCCAGCGAGGACAGGGGGCGGTTCGGCTACACCTTC; cdr3_aa: CASEDRGRFGYTF
clone_size: -; d_call: -; v_call: TRBV5-4; j_call: TRBJ2-7; cdr3_nt: TGTGCCAGCAGCTCGGCGCAGGGAGGAGGCGAGCAGTACTTC; cdr3_aa: CASSSAQGGGEQYF
clone_size: -; d_call: -; v_call: TRBV5-1; j_call: TRBJ1-1; cdr3_nt: TGCGCCAGCAGCCCGGTGTCAGGGAACACTGAAGCTTTCTTT; cdr3_aa: CASSPVSGNTEAFF
clone_size: once; d_call: -; v_call: TRBV5-6; j_call: TRBJ2-1; cdr3_nt: TGTGCCAGCACCCTCTCCTACAATGAGCAGTTCTTC; cdr3_aa: CASTLSYNEQFF
clone_size: -; d_call: TRBD1; v_call: TRBV4-1; j_call: TRBJ1-2; cdr3_nt: TGCGCCAGCAGCCAACCAGGACAGGGTTGGATCGGCTACACCTTC; cdr3_aa: CASSQPGQGWIGYTF
clone_size: -; d_call: TRBD1; v_call: TRBV18; j_call: TRBJ2-2; cdr3_nt: TGTGCCAGCTCACCTTCCGGGACAGGGGCGCGGACCGGGGAGCTGTTTTTT; cdr3_aa: CASSPSGTGARTGELFF
clone_size: -; d_call: TRBD1; v_call: TRBV28; j_call: TRBJ1-2; cdr3_nt: TGTGCCAGCAGTTTTATAATTACCGGGACAGGTCGGGGTTCCACCTTC; cdr3_aa: CASSFIITGTGRGSTF
clone_size: -; d_call: -; v_call: TRBV6-5; j_call: TRBJ2-7; cdr3_nt: TGTGCCAGCAGAACTAAAGGCGAGCAGTACTTC; cdr3_aa: CASRTKGEQYF
clone_size: -; d_call: -; v_call: TRBV2; j_call: TRBJ2-7; cdr3_nt: TGTGCCAGCAGTTCCGAACAGGGGGGGAACTACGAGCAGTACTTC; cdr3_aa: CASSSEQGGNYEQYF
clone_size: -; d_call: -; v_call: TRBV27; j_call: TRBJ2-4; cdr3_nt: TGTGCCAGCAGTTTAGTAGGGAGCGGGGCCAAAAACATTCAGTACTTC; cdr3_aa: CASSLVGSGAKNIQYF
clone_size: -; d_call: TRBD2; v_call: TRBV27; j_call: TRBJ2-7; cdr3_nt: TGTGCCAGCAGTTTGGCTAGCGGGTTCTACGAGCAGTACTTC; cdr3_aa: CASSLASGFYEQYF
clone_size: -; d_call: TRBD1; v_call: TRBV11-2; j_call: TRBJ1-3; cdr3_nt: TGTGCCAGCAGCCCTAGACAGGGGCTGGGTAGAAACACCATATATTTT; cdr3_aa: CASSPRQGLGRNTIYF
clone_size: -; d_call: -; v_call: TRBV28; j_call: TRBJ2-2; cdr3_nt: TGTGCCAGCAGTTCTAACCGGGTGAACACCGGGGAGCTGTTTTTT; cdr3_aa: CASSSNRVNTGELFF
clone_size: -; d_call: TRBD1; v_call: TRBV27; j_call: TRBJ1-2; cdr3_nt: TGTGCCACCTCAGGGGGCCCCCCTAACTATGGCTACACCTTC; cdr3_aa: CATSGGPPNYGYTF
clone_size: once; d_call: -; v_call: TRBV18; j_call: TRBJ2-7; cdr3_nt: TGTGCCAGCTCACCAAGGCAGGGGCCCTACGAGCAGTACTTC; cdr3_aa: CASSPRQGPYEQYF
clone_size: -; d_call: -; v_call: TRBV30; j_call: TRBJ1-1; cdr3_nt: TGTGCCTACCTTCGACAGGAAAACACTGAAGCTTTCTTT; cdr3_aa: CAYLRQENTEAFF
clone_size: -; d_call: -; v_call: TRBV18; j_call: TRBJ2-7; cdr3_nt: TGTGCCAGCTCACCTGACAGCTTCTCCTACGAGCAGTACTTC; cdr3_aa: CASSPDSFSYEQYF
clone_size: -; d_call: TRBD2; v_call: TRBV29-1; j_call: TRBJ2-1; cdr3_nt: TGCAGCGTTGACCCCTGGACTAGCGGGGGGTTTAACAATGAGCAGTTCTTC; cdr3_aa: CSVDPWTSGGFNNEQFF
clone_size: -; d_call: -; v_call: TRBV27; j_call: TRBJ1-2; cdr3_nt: TGTGCCAGCAGTTTCGGGGGTAACTATGGCTACACCTTC; cdr3_aa: CASSFGGNYGYTF
clone_size: -; d_call: TRBD1; v_call: TRBV7-3; j_call: TRBJ2-7; cdr3_nt: TGTGCCAGCAGCTTCCTACAGGGGTCCGAGCAGTACTTC; cdr3_aa: CASSFLQGSEQYF
clone_size: once; d_call: -; v_call: TRBV2; j_call: TRBJ1-1; cdr3_nt: TGTGCCAGCAGTCCCCCCGGCGGGGTGAACACTGAAGCTTTCTTT; cdr3_aa: CASSPPGGVNTEAFF
clone_size: -; d_call: TRBD1; v_call: TRBV20-1; j_call: TRBJ2-5; cdr3_nt: TGCAGTGCTCAGGGGGCAGAGACCCAGTACTTC; cdr3_aa: CSAQGAETQYF
clone_size: -; d_call: -; v_call: TRBV3-1/TRBV3-2; j_call: TRBJ1-1; cdr3_nt: TGTGCCAGCAGCCAAGATTGGAGGAGCACTGAAGCTTTCTTT; cdr3_aa: CASSQDWRSTEAFF
clone_size: once; d_call: -; v_call: TRBV9; j_call: TRBJ1-3; cdr3_nt: TGTGCCAGCAGCGGCGCGGCTAGCTCTGGAAACACCATATATTTT; cdr3_aa: CASSGAASSGNTIYF
clone_size: -; d_call: -; v_call: TRBV10-3; j_call: TRBJ2-3; cdr3_nt: TGTGCCATCAGTCCCGGGTCCATCGGCACAGATACGCAGTATTTT; cdr3_aa: CAISPGSIGTDTQYF
clone_size: -; d_call: -; v_call: TRBV2; j_call: TRBJ2-5; cdr3_nt: TGTGCCAGCAGTGGAGGGCAGTTGCAAGAGACCCAGTACTTC; cdr3_aa: CASSGGQLQETQYF
clone_size: -; d_call: -; v_call: TRBV3-1/TRBV3-2; j_call: TRBJ1-1; cdr3_nt: TGTGCCAGCAGCCAAGATCCGAGCATGAACACTGAAGCTTTCTTT; cdr3_aa: CASSQDPSMNTEAFF
clone_size: -; d_call: TRBD1; v_call: TRBV23-1; j_call: TRBJ2-3; cdr3_nt: TGCGCCAGCAGTCATCGCCGGGACAGGTGCACAGATACGCAGTATTTT; cdr3_aa: CASSHRRDRCTDTQYF
clone_size: -; d_call: TRBD1; v_call: TRBV3-1/TRBV3-2; j_call: TRBJ1-1; cdr3_nt: TGTGCCAGCAGCCAAGGACTTGGCAGGGGGCTCCTCGGGGGGAACACTGAAGCTTTCTTT; cdr3_aa: CASSQGLGRGLLGGNTEAFF
clone_size: -; d_call: -; v_call: TRBV9; j_call: TRBJ1-1; cdr3_nt: TGTGCCAGTCGAGGGGGGGATAACACTGAAGCTTTCTTT; cdr3_aa: CASRGGDNTEAFF